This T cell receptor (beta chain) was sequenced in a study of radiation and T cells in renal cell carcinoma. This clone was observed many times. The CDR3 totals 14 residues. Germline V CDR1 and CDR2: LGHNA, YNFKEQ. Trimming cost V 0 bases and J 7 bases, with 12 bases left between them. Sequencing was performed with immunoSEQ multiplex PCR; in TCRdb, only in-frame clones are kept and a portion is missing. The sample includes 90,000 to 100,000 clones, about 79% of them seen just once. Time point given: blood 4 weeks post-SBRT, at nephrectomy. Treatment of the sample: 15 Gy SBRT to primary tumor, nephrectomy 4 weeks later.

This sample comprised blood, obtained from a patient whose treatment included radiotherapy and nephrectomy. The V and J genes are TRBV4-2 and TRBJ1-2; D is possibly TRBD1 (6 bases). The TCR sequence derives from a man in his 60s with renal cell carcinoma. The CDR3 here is CASSQESQGGGYTF. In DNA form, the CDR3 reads TGTGCCAGCAGCCAAGAGTCACAGGGAGGTGGCTACACCTTC.